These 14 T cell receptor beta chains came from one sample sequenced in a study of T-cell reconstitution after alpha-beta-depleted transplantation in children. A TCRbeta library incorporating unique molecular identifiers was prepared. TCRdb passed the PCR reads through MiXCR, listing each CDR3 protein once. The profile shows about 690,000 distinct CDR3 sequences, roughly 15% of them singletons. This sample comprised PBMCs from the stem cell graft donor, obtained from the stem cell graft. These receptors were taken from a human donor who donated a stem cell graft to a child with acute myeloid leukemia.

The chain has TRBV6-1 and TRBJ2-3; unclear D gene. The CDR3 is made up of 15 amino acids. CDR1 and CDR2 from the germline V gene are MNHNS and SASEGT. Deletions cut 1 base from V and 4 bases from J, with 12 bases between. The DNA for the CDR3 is TGTGCCAGCAGTGAAGGAGCCTTCCAGCCAGATACGCAGTATTTT. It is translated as CASSEGAFQPDTQYF.

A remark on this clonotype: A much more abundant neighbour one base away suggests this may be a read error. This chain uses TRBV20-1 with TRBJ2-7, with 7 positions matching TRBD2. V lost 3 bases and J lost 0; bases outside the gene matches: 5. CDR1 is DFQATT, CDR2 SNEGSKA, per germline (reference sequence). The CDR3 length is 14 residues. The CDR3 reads CSASSSGASYEQYF. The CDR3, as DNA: TGCAGTGCTAGTTCCAGCGGGGCCTCCTACGAGCAGTACTTC.

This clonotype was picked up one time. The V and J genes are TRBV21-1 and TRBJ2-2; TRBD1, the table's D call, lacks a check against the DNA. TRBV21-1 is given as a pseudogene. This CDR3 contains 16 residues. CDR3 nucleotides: TGTGCCAGCAGCAAAGCTAGGGGCCCGAACACCGGGGAGCTGTTTTTT. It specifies CASSKARGPNTGELFF.

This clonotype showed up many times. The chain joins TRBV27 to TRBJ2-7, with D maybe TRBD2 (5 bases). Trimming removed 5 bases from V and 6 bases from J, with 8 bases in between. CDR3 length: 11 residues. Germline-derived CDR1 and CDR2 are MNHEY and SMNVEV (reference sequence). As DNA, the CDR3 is TGTGCCAGCAGTACGGGGTCCGAGCAGTACTTC. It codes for CASSTGSEQYF.

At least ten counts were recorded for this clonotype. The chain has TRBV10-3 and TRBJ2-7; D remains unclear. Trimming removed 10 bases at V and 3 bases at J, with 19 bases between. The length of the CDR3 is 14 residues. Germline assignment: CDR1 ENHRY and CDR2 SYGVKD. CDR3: CATLPTEGLYEQYV. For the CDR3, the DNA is TGTGCCACGCTGCCCACCGAAGGGCTCTACGAGCAGTACGTC.

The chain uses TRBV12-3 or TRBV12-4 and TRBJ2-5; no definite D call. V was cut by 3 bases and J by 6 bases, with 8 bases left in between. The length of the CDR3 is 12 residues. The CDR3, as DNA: TGTGCCAGCAGTTTCGAAAGACAGACCCAGTACTTC. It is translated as CASSFERQTQYF.

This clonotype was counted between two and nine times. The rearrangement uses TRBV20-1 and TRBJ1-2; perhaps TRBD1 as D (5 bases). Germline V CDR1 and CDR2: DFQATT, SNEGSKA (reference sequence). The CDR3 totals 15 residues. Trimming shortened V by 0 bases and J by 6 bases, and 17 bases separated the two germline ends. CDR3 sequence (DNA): TGCAGTGCTAGAGATCTTGGGACTTCGGGGGATGGCTACACCTTC. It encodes CSARDLGTSGDGYTF.

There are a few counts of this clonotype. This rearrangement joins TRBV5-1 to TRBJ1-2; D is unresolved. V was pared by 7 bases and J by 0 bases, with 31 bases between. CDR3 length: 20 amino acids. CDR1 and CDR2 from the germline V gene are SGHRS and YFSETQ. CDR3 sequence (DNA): TGCGCCAGCGCAACCTCGTCTCAGAGTTCCGCAAGGACCGCTAACTATGGCTACACCTTC. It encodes CASATSSQSSARTANYGYTF.

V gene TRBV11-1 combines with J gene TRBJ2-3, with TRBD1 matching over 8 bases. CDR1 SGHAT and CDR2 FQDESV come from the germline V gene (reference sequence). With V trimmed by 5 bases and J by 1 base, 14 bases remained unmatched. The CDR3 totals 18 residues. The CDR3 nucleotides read TGTGCCAGCAGCCCCTTCTTCGGTTTGGGACAGGGCACAGATACGCAGTATTTT. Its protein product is CASSPFFGLGQGTDTQYF.

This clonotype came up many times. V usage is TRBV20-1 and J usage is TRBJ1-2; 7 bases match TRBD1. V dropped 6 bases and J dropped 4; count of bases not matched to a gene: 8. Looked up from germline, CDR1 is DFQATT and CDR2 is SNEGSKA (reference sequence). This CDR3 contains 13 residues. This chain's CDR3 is CSAGTETFYGYTF. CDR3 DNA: TGCAGTGCAGGGACAGAAACTTTCTATGGCTACACCTTC.

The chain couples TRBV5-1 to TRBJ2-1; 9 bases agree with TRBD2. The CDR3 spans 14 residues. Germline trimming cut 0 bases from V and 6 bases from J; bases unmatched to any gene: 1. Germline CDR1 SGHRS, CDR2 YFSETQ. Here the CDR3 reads CASSLGLAVNEQFF. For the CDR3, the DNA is TGCGCCAGCAGCTTGGGACTAGCGGTCAATGAGCAGTTCTTC.

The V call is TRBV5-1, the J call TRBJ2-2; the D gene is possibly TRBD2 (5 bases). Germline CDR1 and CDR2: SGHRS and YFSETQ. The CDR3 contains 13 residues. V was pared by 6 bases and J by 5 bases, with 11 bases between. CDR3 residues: CASTHTGTGELFF. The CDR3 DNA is TGCGCCAGCACCCACACGGGGACCGGGGAGCTGTTTTTT.

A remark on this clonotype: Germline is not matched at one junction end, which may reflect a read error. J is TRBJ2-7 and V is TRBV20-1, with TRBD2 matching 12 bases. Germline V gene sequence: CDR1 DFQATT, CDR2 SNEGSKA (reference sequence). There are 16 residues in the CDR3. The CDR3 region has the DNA TGCTGTGCTAGAGCTAGCGGGGGGGCGTATGTGGACGAGCAGTACTTC. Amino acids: CCARASGGAYVDEQYF.

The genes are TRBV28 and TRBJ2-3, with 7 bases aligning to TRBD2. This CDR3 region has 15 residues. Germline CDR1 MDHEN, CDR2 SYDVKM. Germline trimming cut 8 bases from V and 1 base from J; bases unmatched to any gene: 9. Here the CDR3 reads CASARPREGTDTQYF. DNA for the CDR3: TGTGCCAGCGCCCGACCTCGGGAGGGCACAGATACGCAGTATTTT.